This T cell receptor beta chain was captured in a study of cytomegalovirus exposure and HLA in healthy donors. Points from the study as a whole: There was a cluster of highly shared sequence variants that was likely a sequencing artifact.

This clone has a handful of counts. Its antigen is as yet unknown. V was shortened by 7 bases and J by 1 base, with 10 bases between the two germline ends. This CDR3 is 13 amino acids long. CDR1 and CDR2 from the germline V gene are SNHLY and FYNNEI. This PCR relied on a set of 60 Vbeta primers and 13 Jbeta primers. Measured with immunoSEQ multiplex PCR; TCRdb has only the in-frame clones, and not every one. The table includes roughly 100,000 clones, nearly 80% detected once. This receptor was taken from a man aged 25 to 40 in good health and CMV-seronegative. The sequencing input was PBMCs. The V gene is TRBV2, the J gene TRBJ1-1, with unresolved D. CDR3 in DNA: TGTGCCAGCATAATTTCAGAGAACACTGAAGCTTTCTTT. This codes for CASIISENTEAFF.